The 26 T cell receptor beta chains listed next were all sequenced from one sample in a study of beta chain features in type 1 diabetes. Of the isolated RNA, all was reverse transcribed, and so the sequenced material was expressed TCRB transcripts. The assay was immunoSEQ multiplex PCR, and TCRdb's table has in-frame clones only and misses some. The sample has 130,000 to 150,000 clones, roughly 50% seen once. The sample consisted of Tregs from blood. The origin of the receptors is a man younger than 30 in good health.

The table lists this clone with many counts. The CDR3 DNA reads as TGTGCCAGCAGCCTCCGACTAGCTGCGGAGACCCAGTACTTC. Its translation: CASSLRLAAETQYF. V usage is TRBV4-2 and J usage is TRBJ2-5; 7 nucleotides agree with TRBD2. This CDR3 region has 14 residues. Germline V CDR1 and CDR2: LGHNA, YNFKEQ. V shed 4 bases, J shed 5 bases, and the junction held 7 bases outside the gene matches.

The genes are TRBV4-1 and TRBJ2-5; 8 nucleotides align to TRBD2. The trim removed 3 bases at V and 7 bases at J, leaving 10 bases unmatched. The CDR3 is made up of 15 amino acids. CDR1 and CDR2 from the germline V gene are MGHRA and YSYEKL. CDR3 sequence reads: CASSQEVGGAGTQYF. The CDR3 nucleotides read TGCGCCAGCAGCCAGGAGGTCGGGGGGGCCGGGACCCAGTACTTC.

A few counts support this clone. Other nucleotide sequences from this sample produce the same CDR3. V is TRBV28 and J is TRBJ2-7, with a possible D match to TRBD1 (6 bases). Germline V gene sequence: CDR1 MDHEN, CDR2 SYDVKM. The ends were cut back, 6 bases at V and 4 bases at J, with 10 bases in the middle. This CDR3 has 12 residues. DNA for the CDR3: TGTGCCAGCAGCCTACAGGGTTACGAGCAGTACTTC. Translating gives CASSLQGYEQYF.

This clone was counted between two and nine times. The chain employs TRBV7-9 and TRBJ1-4, with 7 nucleotides matching TRBD1. Germline CDR1 reads SEHNR; CDR2 reads FQNEAQ (reference sequence). CDR3 length equals 12 residues. The V and J ends lost 5 bases and 7 bases, in that order; junction bases with no gene match: 1. In nucleotides, the CDR3 is TGTGCCAGCAGCCGGGACAGTGAAAAACTGTTTTTT. Protein: CASSRDSEKLFF.

The rearrangement links TRBV18 to TRBJ2-2; 13 positions match TRBD2. Germline trimming cut 5 bases from V and 4 bases from J; bases unmatched to any gene: 4. Germline V gene sequence: CDR1 KGHSH, CDR2 LQKENI. The CDR3 contains 16 residues. The chain's CDR3 is CASSSGLAGATGELFF. CDR3 DNA sequence: TGTGCCAGCTCATCAGGACTAGCGGGGGCCACCGGGGAGCTGTTTTTT.

This clone showed up just a few times. The gene calls are TRBV5-4 and TRBJ2-2, with TRBD2 as a possible D gene (6 bases). V shed 4 bases and J shed 2 bases, with 15 bases lying between them. The CDR3 has 16 amino acids. Per germline, CDR1 SGHNT and CDR2 YYREEE (reference sequence). This CDR3 reads CASSPSRGTNTGELFF. The CDR3 DNA sequence: TGTGCCAGCAGCCCCTCACGGGGGACTAACACCGGGGAGCTGTTTTTT.

The genes are TRBV5-1 and TRBJ2-7; the D gene is possibly TRBD1 (5 bases). From germline, CDR1 is SGHRS and CDR2 YFSETQ. The CDR3 runs 15 residues. V gave up 0 bases and J gave up 2 bases, with 12 bases separating them. The CDR3, as DNA: TGCGCCAGCAGCTTGGAGCTGGGGCGTACCTACGAGCAGTACTTC. It translates to CASSLELGRTYEQYF.

The chain uses TRBV29-1 and TRBJ2-3, with TRBD2 matching 8 bases. The germline V gene encodes CDR1 SQVTM and CDR2 ANQGSEA. The CDR3 is 14 amino acids. J lost 1 base, V lost 6 bases, and 6 bases had no gene match. This CDR3 reads CSVRSGSGTDTQYF. In DNA form, the CDR3 reads TGCAGCGTCCGCAGCGGGAGCGGCACAGATACGCAGTATTTT.

The table lists this clone with a few counts. The V and J genes are TRBV19 and TRBJ2-7; D perhaps matches TRBD2 (6 bases). Germline CDR1 LNHDA, CDR2 SQIVND (reference sequence). Trimming removed 10 bases at V and 0 bases at J, with 13 bases between. The CDR3 consists of 13 residues. The CDR3 DNA is TGTGCCACTACGGCGGGACGCTCCTACGAGCAGTACTTC. Translation gives CATTAGRSYEQYF.

This clone was detected a few times. The chain joins TRBV29-1 to TRBJ1-1; perhaps TRBD1 as D (6 bases). Germline CDR1 is SQVTM and CDR2 is ANQGSEA. The CDR3 is 13 amino acids. The germline V and J ends were trimmed by 7 bases and 1 base, with 13 bases remaining between them. The CDR3 sequence: CSAQDSKNTEAFF. DNA for the CDR3: TGCAGCGCCCAGGACAGTAAGAACACTGAAGCTTTCTTT.

The V and J genes are TRBV11-1 and TRBJ1-1, with TRBD1 as a possible D gene (5 bases). The CDR3 spans 15 residues. V gave up 3 bases and J gave up 1 base, with 12 bases separating them. Germline V gene data show CDR1 as SGHAT and CDR2 as FQDESV (reference sequence). CDR3 region: CASSFPQGTNTEAFF. CDR3 nucleotide sequence: TGTGCCAGCAGCTTCCCCCAGGGTACGAACACTGAAGCTTTCTTT.

The gene calls are TRBV5-1 and TRBJ2-5, with TRBD2 matching 10 bases. Unmatched junction bases numbered 14, after V lost 4 bases and J lost 5 bases. There are 17 residues in the CDR3. Germline assignment: CDR1 SGHRS and CDR2 YFSETQ. In DNA, the CDR3 is TGCGCCAGCAGCAGGGGGGTCCTAGCGGGAGCGCCGGAGACCCAGTACTTC. The encoded protein is CASSRGVLAGAPETQYF.

Only a few counts were recorded for this clone. V gene TRBV20-1 combines with J gene TRBJ2-7; weak D call: TRBD1 (5 bases). Germline V gene sequence: CDR1 DFQATT, CDR2 SNEGSKA (reference sequence). The CDR3 consists of 11 residues. The CDR3 DNA is TGCAGCCCTAAGTGGGGCGACGAGCAGTACTTC. It yields the protein CSPKWGDEQYF.

The chain recombines TRBV6-6 with TRBJ1-4; the match to TRBD1 covers 8 bases. With 6 bases clipped from V and 8 bases from J, the junction kept 8 bases outside the gene matches. This CDR3 region has 14 residues. Per the germline V gene, CDR1 is MNHNY and CDR2 is SVGAGI (reference sequence). The DNA for the CDR3 is TGTGCCAGCAGGCCACAGGGGGGAGGCGAAAAACTGTTTTTT. Translation: CASRPQGGGEKLFF.

This sequence joins TRBV28 and TRBJ1-4; tentatively, D is TRBD1 (6 bases). Germline V gene sequence: CDR1 MDHEN, CDR2 SYDVKM. V lost 7 bases and J 8 bases, leaving 14 bases between the germline ends. This CDR3 has 13 amino acids. This CDR3 reads CASTRGSREKLFF. The CDR3 region has the DNA TGTGCCAGCACAAGGGGGTCTAGGGAAAAACTGTTTTTT.

The chain links TRBV25-1 to TRBJ2-7; D possibly corresponds to TRBD2 (5 bases). This CDR3 comprises 13 residues. CDR1 is MGHDK and CDR2 is SYGVNS in the germline V gene. The germline V and J ends were trimmed by 6 bases and 2 bases, with 11 bases remaining between them. The CDR3 bases are TGTGCCAGCAGGGCCGCCGGGGCCTACGAGCAGTACTTC. Translated, it gives CASRAAGAYEQYF.

This clone was detected a few times. The V call is TRBV28, the J call TRBJ2-3; 8 nucleotides agree with TRBD2. CDR3 length equals 16 residues. The V and J ends lost 5 bases and 4 bases, in that order; junction bases with no gene match: 11. Per germline, CDR1 MDHEN and CDR2 SYDVKM. Here the CDR3 reads CASSVTSGSVSDTQYF. CDR3 sequence (DNA): TGTGCCAGCAGTGTCACTAGCGGATCTGTCTCAGATACGCAGTATTTT.

Concerning this clone itself: One junction end does not reproduce the germline sequence, and a read error may be involved. The J gene is TRBJ1-1, the V gene TRBV4-1; a possible D gene is TRBD1 (5 bases). The CDR3 covers 13 residues. CDR1 and CDR2 from the germline V gene are MGHRA and YSYEKL. CDR3: CASSQERGLAVHF. The CDR3 DNA sequence: TGCGCCAGCAGCCAAGAAAGGGGCCTTGCCGTACACTTT.

The V gene is TRBV7-9, the J gene TRBJ2-7, with D perhaps matching TRBD1 (7 bases). The germline V gene has CDR1 SEHNR and CDR2 FQNEAQ (reference sequence). The CDR3 consists of 15 residues. Trimming left V 5 bases short and J 3 bases short, with 17 bases between. The CDR3 DNA reads as TGTGCCAGCAGCCCCCCAGGGGGGCGCGTCTACGAGCAGTACTTC. It encodes CASSPPGGRVYEQYF.

This chain uses TRBV5-6 with TRBJ1-2, with a weak D call TRBD1 (5 bases). V shed 0 bases and J shed 5 bases, with 8 bases lying between them. Germline CDR1 SGHDT, CDR2 YYEEEE. The CDR3 length is 13 residues. This CDR3 reads CASSLERGYGYTF. CDR3 coding DNA: TGTGCCAGCAGCTTGGAACGGGGGTATGGCTACACCTTC.

This chain joins TRBV7-9 and TRBJ2-2, with D perhaps matching TRBD2 (7 bases). Trimming took 3 bases from V and 5 from J, leaving 13 bases between them. CDR1 is SEHNR, CDR2 FQNEAQ, per germline (reference sequence). CDR3 length equals 15 residues. This chain's CDR3 is CASSFRGGGTGELFF. The CDR3 DNA follows: TGTGCCAGCAGCTTCCGAGGGGGGGGAACCGGGGAGCTGTTTTTT.

This clone was counted between two and nine times. J is TRBJ1-4 and V is TRBV28; the D is unclear. Trimming removed 7 bases from V and 2 bases from J, with 8 bases in between. From germline, CDR1 is MDHEN and CDR2 SYDVKM. The CDR3 contains 13 residues. This CDR3 is CASTGLTNEKLFF. CDR3 nucleotide sequence: TGTGCCAGCACCGGACTCACTAATGAAAAACTGTTTTTT. Complete variable domain (other parts from reference TRBV28 and TRBJ1-4): DVKVTQSSRYLVKRTGEKVFLECVQDMDHENMFWYRQDPGLGLRLIYFSYDVKMKEKGDIPEGYSVSREKKERFSLILESASTNQTSMYLCASTGLTNEKLFFGSGTQLSVL.

This chain links TRBV6-5 with TRBJ1-5; TRBD1 agrees at 8 bases. The J segment lost 2 bases and the V segment lost 6 bases, leaving 6 bases of the junction unmatched. The length of the CDR3 is 15 residues. Germline CDR1 is MNHEY and CDR2 is SVGAGI. The CDR3 coding sequence is TGTGCCAGCAGAAGGACAGGGACTGGCAATCAGCCCCAGCATTTT. It translates to CASRRTGTGNQPQHF.

This chain links TRBV7-9 with TRBJ2-7; 9 bases agree with TRBD1. V was pared by 3 bases and J by 2 bases, with 5 bases of the junction left unmatched. This CDR3 is built from 15 residues. Germline V gives CDR1 SEHNR, CDR2 FQNEAQ (reference sequence). The CDR3 sequence is CASSLTGGRAYEQYF. DNA for the CDR3: TGTGCCAGCAGCTTGACAGGGGGAAGGGCCTACGAGCAGTACTTC. Full variable domain (missing parts from reference TRBV7-9 and TRBJ2-7): DTGVSQNPRHKITKRGQNVTFRCDPISEHNRLYWYRQTLGQGPEFLTYFQNEAQLEKSRLLSDRFSAERPKGSFSTLEIQRTEQGDSAMYLCASSLTGGRAYEQYFGPGTRLTVT.

This clone has more than one count but fewer than ten. This chain joins TRBV7-9 and TRBJ2-1, with D perhaps TRBD2 (5 bases). Germline V lookup: CDR1 SEHNR, CDR2 FQNEAQ (reference sequence). This CDR3 spans 15 amino acids. With 5 bases removed from V and 3 bases from J, the gap between germline ends came to 14 bases. The CDR3 sequence: CASSPRGGDYNEQFF. Here the CDR3 DNA reads TGTGCCAGCAGCCCCCGGGGTGGGGACTACAATGAGCAGTTCTTC.

This chain joins TRBV19 and TRBJ2-6, with D possibly matching TRBD1 (7 bases). CDR1 and CDR2 (germline): LNHDA, SQIVND (reference sequence). The CDR3 contains 16 residues. Trimming removed 6 bases from V and 0 bases from J, with 12 bases in between. The CDR3 protein is CASRTRGASGANVLTF. CDR3 nucleotides: TGTGCCAGTAGGACCAGGGGGGCCTCTGGGGCCAACGTCCTGACTTTC.